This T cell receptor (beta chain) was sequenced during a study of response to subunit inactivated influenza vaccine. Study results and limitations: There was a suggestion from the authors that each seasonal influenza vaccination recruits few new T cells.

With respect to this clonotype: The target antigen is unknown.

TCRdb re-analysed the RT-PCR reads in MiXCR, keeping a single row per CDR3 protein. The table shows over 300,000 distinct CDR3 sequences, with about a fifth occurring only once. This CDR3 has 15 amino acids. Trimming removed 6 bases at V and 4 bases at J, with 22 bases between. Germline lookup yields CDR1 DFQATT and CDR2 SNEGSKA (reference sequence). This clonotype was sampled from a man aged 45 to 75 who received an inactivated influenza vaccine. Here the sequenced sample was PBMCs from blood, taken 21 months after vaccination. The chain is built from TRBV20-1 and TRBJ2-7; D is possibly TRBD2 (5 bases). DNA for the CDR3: TGCAGTGCCCTGCCGGGTGGTAGCGCGTCGTACGAGCAGTACTTC. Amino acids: CSALPGGSASYEQYF.